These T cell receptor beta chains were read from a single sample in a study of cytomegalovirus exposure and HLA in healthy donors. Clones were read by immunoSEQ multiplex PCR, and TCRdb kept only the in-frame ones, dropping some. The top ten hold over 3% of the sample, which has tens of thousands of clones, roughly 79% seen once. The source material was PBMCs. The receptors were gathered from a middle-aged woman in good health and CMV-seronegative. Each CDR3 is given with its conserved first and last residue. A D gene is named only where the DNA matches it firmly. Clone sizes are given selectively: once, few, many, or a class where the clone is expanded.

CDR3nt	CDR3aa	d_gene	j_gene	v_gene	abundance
TGTGCCTGGAGTCCCATGACATCTGAAGCTTTCTTT	CAWSPMTSEAFF	NA	TRBJ1-1	TRBV30	NA
TGTGCCAGCAGCTTGGCTGAAAACATTCAGTACTTC	CASSLAENIQYF	NA	TRBJ2-4	TRBV5-6	once
TGTGCCAGCAAAACACTAAAGAACTGCGGGATCTACGAGCAGTACTTC	CASKTLKNCGIYEQYF	NA	TRBJ2-7	TRBV21-1	NA
TGTGCCAGCAGCTTGGGAGTGAGCACTGAAGCTTTCTTT	CASSLGVSTEAFF	NA	TRBJ1-1	TRBV5-6	NA
TGTGCCAGCAGCGTAGGGGACAGGAGGGGCTATGGCTACACCTTC	CASSVGDRRGYGYTF	TRBD1	TRBJ1-2	TRBV9	once
TGTGCCAGCAGCTTGGGACTAGCGGGGGGGCGATTTATGGATGAGCAGTTCTTC	CASSLGLAGGRFMDEQFF	TRBD2	TRBJ2-1	TRBV5-6	NA
TGCGCCAGCAGCCAAGATCCGGGGGGGAACGAGCAGTACTTC	CASSQDPGGNEQYF	TRBD2	TRBJ2-7	TRBV4-1	NA
TGTGCCAGCAGCCTGGGACTAGCGGGCCAAGAGACCCAGTACTTC	CASSLGLAGQETQYF	TRBD2	TRBJ2-5	TRBV5-6	once
TGTGCCAGCACAGAGGGAAATGTAGCCTACAATGAGCAGTTCTTC	CASTEGNVAYNEQFF	NA	TRBJ2-1	TRBV5-6	NA
TGTGCCAGCTCACCGTCTGGGACAGGGATAATGAACACTGAAGCTTTCTTT	CASSPSGTGIMNTEAFF	TRBD1	TRBJ1-1	TRBV18	NA
TGTGCCAGCTCACCCTCGTTCCTAAGCGCTGGAAACACCATATATTTT	CASSPSFLSAGNTIYF	NA	TRBJ1-3	TRBV18	NA
TGTGCCAGCAGCCCAATAGAGGACAGGGGGCGAGTCGAGCAGTACTTC	CASSPIEDRGRVEQYF	TRBD1	TRBJ2-7	TRBV7-9	NA
TGTGCCAGCAGCCAAGGGGCCGTGGCCTACACTGAAGCTTTCTTT	CASSQGAVAYTEAFF	NA	TRBJ1-1	TRBV14	NA
TGTGCCGGCCGGGACAGCACTAATTCACCCCTCCACTTT	CAGRDSTNSPLHF	TRBD1	TRBJ1-6	TRBV30	NA
TGCGCCAGCAGCCAAGATCTGGGGGGTTGGAACGAGCAGTACTTC	CASSQDLGGWNEQYF	NA	TRBJ2-7	TRBV4-1	NA
TGTGCCAGCACTGCGGCCAAAAACATTCAGTACTTC	CASTAAKNIQYF	NA	TRBJ2-4	TRBV6-1	NA
TGCGCCAGCAGCCAAGAGCGTCTCAGGACCGGGGAGCTGTTTTTT	CASSQERLRTGELFF	NA	TRBJ2-2	TRBV4-1	NA
TGTGCCAGCAGTGAAGCAGCGGCGGGGGGGGAGACCCAGTACTTC	CASSEAAAGGETQYF	TRBD2	TRBJ2-5	TRBV2	NA
TGTGCCTGGAAAACCCAGGGGTTGGACAATCAGCCCCAGAATTTT	CAWKTQGLDNQPQNF	NA	TRBJ1-5	TRBV30	NA
TGCGCCAGCAGCTCCTTCACCGGGGAGCTGTTTTTT	CASSSFTGELFF	NA	TRBJ2-2	TRBV5-1	NA
TGTGCCTGGAGTGGGCCCAACCCTAGTGAAAAACTGTTTTTT	CAWSGPNPSEKLFF	NA	TRBJ1-4	TRBV30	NA
TGTGCCAGCAGTTACTCGCCAGCGGCGGGGGATGAGCAGTTCTTC	CASSYSPAAGDEQFF	TRBD2	TRBJ2-1	TRBV6-5	NA
TGTGCCAGCAGTGCCGACAGGGTGGGAGGCTACACCTTC	CASSADRVGGYTF	TRBD1	TRBJ1-2	TRBV25-1	NA
TGTGCCAGCAGCTTAGAGACGGCACGGGGCGAGCAGTACTTC	CASSLETARGEQYF	NA	TRBJ2-7	TRBV7-2	NA
TGTGCCTGGAGTGCAGGACTAGCGGGGTTCTACGAGCAGTACTTC	CAWSAGLAGFYEQYF	TRBD2	TRBJ2-7	TRBV30	NA
TGTGCCAGCAGCTTGGGGGGGGGCCCCACAGATACGCAGTATTTT	CASSLGGGPTDTQYF	NA	TRBJ2-3	TRBV11-2	NA
TGCAGCGTTGACCCAGGGGGGGAGACCCAGTACTTC	CSVDPGGETQYF	NA	TRBJ2-5	TRBV29-1	NA
TGTGCCAGCAGCCGGCTGACAGGGAGTGAAGCTTTCTTT	CASSRLTGSEAFF	TRBD1	TRBJ1-1	TRBV6-5	NA
TGTGCCAGCAGCTCACCTACAGGGGGCCGTGAAGCTTTCTTT	CASSSPTGGREAFF	TRBD1	TRBJ1-1	TRBV11-2	NA
TGTGCCAGCAGTGACCCCGGACAGGTCGGGGGCACTGAAGCTTTCTTT	CASSDPGQVGGTEAFF	TRBD1	TRBJ1-1	TRBV6-1	NA
TGCGCCAGCAGACGAATACAGGGGACGGAGACCCAGTACTTC	CASRRIQGTETQYF	TRBD1	TRBJ2-5	TRBV5-1	NA
TGTGCCAGCAACGACAGGGGGCGCGGTGAAAAACTGTTTTTT	CASNDRGRGEKLFF	TRBD1	TRBJ1-4	TRBV7-9	NA
TGTGCCAGCATCCCAGGGGGCGGAATGAACACTGAAGCTTTCTTT	CASIPGGGMNTEAFF	TRBD1	TRBJ1-1	TRBV5-6	NA
TGTGCCATCAGGCAGGAAGCTGGAAACACCATATATTTT	CAIRQEAGNTIYF	NA	TRBJ1-3	TRBV10-3	NA
TGTGCCAGCAGCCAGGGGACAAAGGGAGAGACCCAGTACTTC	CASSQGTKGETQYF	NA	TRBJ2-5	TRBV7-2	NA
TGTGCCAGCAGCGCCCCCGGGACAGGGGAATCACCCCTCCACTTT	CASSAPGTGESPLHF	TRBD1	TRBJ1-6	TRBV7-9	NA
TGTGCCAGCACCACCGCAGGCACCTACGAGCAGTACTTC	CASTTAGTYEQYF	NA	TRBJ2-7	TRBV6-5	NA
TGCGCCAGCAGCTTGAACGGAGACACTGAAGCTTTCTTT	CASSLNGDTEAFF	NA	TRBJ1-1	TRBV5-1	NA
TGTGCCAGCAGCCAAGATAGGGGGCAGCAGTTCTTC	CASSQDRGQQFF	TRBD1	TRBJ2-1	TRBV4-2	NA
TGTGCCAGCAGCTTAGGAGGAGGGAGCGGGGGGTACAATGAGCAGTTCTTC	CASSLGGGSGGYNEQFF	TRBD2	TRBJ2-1	TRBV7-7	NA
TGTGCCAATTTGGGGGAGGAAACCGGGGAGCTGTTTTTT	CANLGEETGELFF	NA	TRBJ2-2	TRBV6-5	few
TGTGCCACCAGATATAGGGACAGGGGAAACACTGAAGCTTTCTTT	CATRYRDRGNTEAFF	TRBD1	TRBJ1-1	TRBV15	NA
TGCGCCAGCAGCCAAGACTATCGGGAAGTCTATGGCTACACCTTC	CASSQDYREVYGYTF	NA	TRBJ1-2	TRBV4-3	NA
TGTGCCAGCAGCCTTACTAGCGGGGGAAGAACCGGGGAGCTGTTTTTT	CASSLTSGGRTGELFF	TRBD2	TRBJ2-2	TRBV7-2	NA
TGTGCCAGCAGTTTATCGACAGGGTACCCCAATCAGCCCCAGCATTTT	CASSLSTGYPNQPQHF	TRBD1	TRBJ1-5	TRBV27	NA
TGTGCCAGCAGCGTAGAGCTGAACACCGGGGAGCTGTTTTTT	CASSVELNTGELFF	NA	TRBJ2-2	TRBV9	NA
TGTGCCAGCAGTCCCCGGGACAGAGCTATTGAAGCTTTCTTT	CASSPRDRAIEAFF	TRBD1	TRBJ1-1	TRBV6-5	NA
TGTGCCAGCAGCGAGGACAGCCTCTCTGGAAACACCATATATTTT	CASSEDSLSGNTIYF	NA	TRBJ1-3	TRBV9	NA
TGTGCCAGCAGTTACACGGCGAGCGGGGCGGACACTGAAGCTTTCTTT	CASSYTASGADTEAFF	NA	TRBJ1-1	TRBV6-5	few
TGCAGCGTTGGCTACTCCAGGGTGGGCGAGCAGTACTTC	CSVGYSRVGEQYF	NA	TRBJ2-7	TRBV29-1	NA
TGCAGCGTTGTACCAGGGGGCCGGACTGAAGCTTTCTTT	CSVVPGGRTEAFF	TRBD1	TRBJ1-1	TRBV29-1	few